These 25 T cell receptor beta chains were all obtained from the same sample, sequenced in a study of early T cells in non-severe SARS-CoV-2 infection. Each CDR3 protein gets one entry after TCRdb re-called the 5' RACE reads with MiXCR. The repertoire consists of fewer than 35,000 distinct CDR3 sequences, with approximately 9.2% occurring once and the leading ten covering about 13%. The sample comprised whole blood. The receptors stem from an adult who was a healthcare worker with PCR-confirmed SARS-CoV-2 infection or an uninfected control (not recorded which).

This clonotype came up many times. This rearrangement joins TRBV20-1 to TRBJ2-1, with 10 positions matching TRBD2. The CDR3 contains 16 residues. V was clipped by 6 bases and J by 10 bases; unmatched bases: 18. The germline V gene has CDR1 DFQATT and CDR2 SNEGSKA (reference sequence). The DNA for the CDR3 is TGCAGTGCCAGCTTCTCAGGGCTAGCGGGGGAAGGGGAGCAGTTCTTC. Translated: CSASFSGLAGEGEQFF.

CDR3 protein: CSGETVVGSEAFF. CDR3 in DNA: TGCAGTGGAGAGACAGTCGTTGGATCTGAAGCTTTCTTT. The gene calls are TRBV20-1 and TRBJ1-1; possibly TRBD1 for D (5 bases). From germline, CDR1 is DFQATT and CDR2 SNEGSKA (reference sequence). V gave up 7 bases and J gave up 6 bases, with 18 bases separating them. This CDR3 has 13 amino acids.

This chain connects TRBV19 to TRBJ1-1, with D hard to call. Per germline, CDR1 LNHDA and CDR2 SQIVND (reference sequence). There are 17 residues in the CDR3. V lost 2 bases, J lost 5 bases, and 21 bases lay in between. CDR3 in amino acids: CASSIRRASYGITEAFF. The CDR3 DNA reads TGTGCCAGTAGTATAAGGAGGGCTTCGTATGGAATTACTGAAGCTTTCTTT.

This clonotype was counted between two and nine times. This rearrangement joins TRBV18 to TRBJ2-2, with 9 bases fitting TRBD1. Germline loops: CDR1 KGHSH, CDR2 LQKENI. The trim removed 3 bases at V and 1 base at J, leaving 3 bases unmatched. This CDR3 contains 16 residues. The CDR3: CASSPETGGNTGELFF. CDR3 coding DNA: TGTGCCAGCTCACCGGAGACAGGGGGGAACACCGGGGAGCTGTTTTTT.

The CDR3 sequence: CASSKQGNTGELFF. The DNA for the CDR3 is TGTGCCAGCAGCAAGCAGGGGAACACCGGGGAGCTGTTTTTT. The genes are TRBV6-2 or TRBV6-3 and TRBJ2-2; D may be TRBD1 (5 bases). The germline V gene has CDR1 MNHEY and CDR2 SVGEGT. The CDR3 consists of 14 residues. The germline V and J ends were trimmed by 6 bases and 1 base, with 9 bases remaining between them.

This clonotype was picked up a small number of times. J is TRBJ2-1 and V is TRBV7-8, with 11 bases aligning to TRBD2. V gave up 1 base and J gave up 7 bases; unmatched junction bases: 6. Germline CDR1 SGHVS, CDR2 FQNEAQ. This CDR3 region has 16 residues. CDR3 residues: CASSLVVLAGGNEQFF. The CDR3 DNA follows: TGTGCCAGCAGCTTAGTCGTTCTAGCGGGGGGAAATGAGCAGTTCTTC.

This clonotype was observed many times. One end of the junction is discordant with germline, which a read error may explain. This chain joins TRBV29-1 and TRBJ2-3; 8 bases fit TRBD2. The CDR3 totals 13 residues. CDR1 is SQVTM and CDR2 is ANQGSEA in the germline V gene. The DNA of the CDR3 is TGCAGCGTAGAAGCGGGAGGCACAGATACGCAGTATTTT. This translates into CSVEAGGTDTQYF.

This clonotype has ten or more counts. The CDR3 sequence is CSARARGNTEAFF. Written as DNA, the CDR3 is TGCAGTGCTAGGGCCAGGGGAAACACTGAAGCTTTCTTT. The J gene is TRBJ1-1, the V gene TRBV20-1, with D tentatively TRBD1 (6 bases). Trimming pared 3 bases from V and 2 bases from J, leaving 10 bases between. Germline values: CDR1 DFQATT, CDR2 SNEGSKA (reference sequence). The CDR3 covers 13 residues.

The V gene is TRBV4-3, the J gene TRBJ2-7; perhaps TRBD2 as D (6 bases). Per the germline V gene, CDR1 is LGHNA and CDR2 is YSLEER. The CDR3 extends over 15 amino acids. V lost 1 base, J lost 0 bases, and 10 bases lay in between. The CDR3 protein is CASSQGNSGSYEQYF. The CDR3 bases are TGCGCCAGCAGCCAAGGAAATAGCGGCTCCTACGAGCAGTACTTC.

This clonotype was seen more than once but under ten times. V is TRBV24-1 and J is TRBJ2-1, with 8 bases identical to TRBD1. Unmatched junction bases numbered 6, after V lost 4 bases and J lost 5 bases. The length of the CDR3 is 15 residues. Germline V gene data show CDR1 as KGHDR and CDR2 as SFDVKD. The CDR3 DNA reads as TGTGCCACCAGTGAACCTGGGACAGGCGACAATGAGCAGTTCTTC. Its translation: CATSEPGTGDNEQFF.

The rearrangement joins TRBV30 to TRBJ1-2, with D unresolved. The length of the CDR3 is 13 residues. Germline CDR1 GTSNPN, CDR2 SVGIG (reference sequence). V was clipped by 1 base and J by 2 bases, with 8 bases between them. As DNA, the CDR3 is TGTGCCTGGAGTGCGAGGACCAACTATGGCTACACCTTC. It yields the protein CAWSARTNYGYTF.

The chain recombines TRBV14 with TRBJ1-1; D possibly corresponds to TRBD1 (6 bases). V was cut by 4 bases and J by 1 base, with 13 bases left in between. CDR1 SGHDN and CDR2 FVKESK come from the germline V gene. This CDR3 is 15 amino acids long. The CDR3 reads CASSPRRGQNTEAFF. The CDR3 bases are TGTGCCAGCAGCCCCCGGAGGGGACAGAACACTGAAGCTTTCTTT.

This clonotype has at least ten counts. This chain joins TRBV29-1 and TRBJ2-3; unclear D gene. V was clipped by 4 bases and J by 5 bases, with 10 bases between them. The CDR3 runs to 12 residues. Germline V gives CDR1 SQVTM, CDR2 ANQGSEA. CDR3 amino acids: CSVVRTEDTQYF. In DNA, the CDR3 is TGCAGCGTTGTCAGAACCGAAGATACGCAGTATTTT.

The chain is built from TRBV6-1 and TRBJ1-5; TRBD1 might be the D (5 bases). The CDR3 runs 17 residues. Trimming shortened V by 7 bases and J by 0 bases, and 19 bases separated the two germline ends. In germline, CDR1 is MNHNS, CDR2 SASEGT. CDR3 in DNA: TGTGCCAGCATTAGAACAGGTAGTGGGTATAGCAATCAGCCCCAGCATTTT. It yields the protein CASIRTGSGYSNQPQHF.

The table lists this clonotype with many counts. This chain joins TRBV12-3 or TRBV12-4 and TRBJ1-6, with D uncertain. V lost 4 bases, J lost 9 bases, and 10 bases lay in between. This CDR3 has 13 residues. CDR3 protein: CASSWQGTSPLHF. In DNA form, the CDR3 reads TGTGCCAGCAGTTGGCAAGGCACTTCACCCCTCCACTTT.

This clonotype was detected ten times or more. V is TRBV24-1 and J is TRBJ2-2; D might be TRBD1 (6 bases). Germline loops: CDR1 KGHDR, CDR2 SFDVKD. The CDR3 has 13 residues. Trimming cost V 12 bases and J 2 bases, with 12 bases left between them. The CDR3 loop reads CASRQDNTGELFF. For the CDR3, the DNA is TGTGCCTCACGACAGGATAACACCGGGGAGCTGTTTTTT.

This clonotype has a count of ten or more. The chain combines TRBV9 with TRBJ2-5; D is possibly TRBD1 (7 bases). CDR3 length: 15 residues. Trimming removed 3 bases at V and 5 bases at J, with 17 bases between. Germline CDR1 and CDR2: SGDLS and YYNGEE. DNA of the CDR3: TGTGCCAGCAGCGGGTTAGGGGGCAGCGGGGAGACCCAGTACTTC. This sequence encodes CASSGLGGSGETQYF.

This clonotype was found many times. The CDR3 sequence is CSARGLGQGAYEQYF. The CDR3 DNA reads TGCAGTGCTAGGGGACTAGGCCAAGGAGCCTACGAGCAGTACTTC. The chain has TRBV20-1 and TRBJ2-7, with 8 bases lining up with TRBD2. Germline assignment: CDR1 DFQATT and CDR2 SNEGSKA (reference sequence). With 3 bases clipped from V and 2 bases from J, the junction kept 9 bases outside the gene matches. This CDR3 is 15 amino acids long.

This clonotype is medium-sized within its sample. This chain links TRBV5-6 with TRBJ2-1; 10 bases agree with TRBD2. The CDR3 is made up of 17 amino acids. The germline V gene has CDR1 SGHDT and CDR2 YYEEEE. Trimming cost V 4 bases and J 0 bases; bases outside gene matches: 7. CDR3 loop: CASSLSGGPNSYNEQFF. DNA for the CDR3: TGTGCCAGCAGCCTTAGCGGGGGGCCGAACTCCTACAATGAGCAGTTCTTC.

This clonotype was counted between two and nine times. V usage is TRBV9 and J usage is TRBJ2-5; D might be TRBD1 (5 bases). Germline CDR1 SGDLS, CDR2 YYNGEE. V dropped 1 base and J dropped 1 base, with 8 bases sitting between them. There are 14 residues in the CDR3. As DNA, the CDR3 is TGTGCCAGCAGCGTAACAGGTACCCAAGAGACCCAGTACTTC. Its protein is CASSVTGTQETQYF.

This clonotype was observed a handful of times. The rearrangement links TRBV5-5 to TRBJ1-1; D call uncertain. The ends were cut back, 1 base at V and 8 bases at J, with 9 bases in the middle. Germline CDR1 and CDR2: SGHKS and YYEKEE (reference sequence). This CDR3 is built from 12 residues. The CDR3 spells CASSLLGREAFF. DNA of the CDR3: TGTGCCAGCAGCTTGTTGGGCAGAGAAGCTTTCTTT.

This clonotype was seen at least ten times. V is TRBV3-1 and J is TRBJ2-1; D uncertain. The CDR3 is 14 amino acids. V lost 1 base to trimming and J lost 8 bases, with 12 bases between them. Germline loops: CDR1 LGHDT, CDR2 YNNKEL (reference sequence). The CDR3 region is CASSQGTVLDEQFF. CDR3 coding DNA: TGTGCCAGCAGCCAAGGGACGGTTTTGGATGAGCAGTTCTTC.

Notes on this clonotype: A much larger clone differs by one base, so this may be a read error. The J gene is TRBJ1-5, the V gene TRBV28; D not resolved. The CDR3 runs 16 residues. CDR1 is MDHEN, CDR2 SYDVKM, per germline. CDR3 in DNA: TGTGCCAGCAGTTTTCCCGTGGATTTTAGCAATCAGTCCCAGCATTTT. Amino acids: CASSFPVDFSNQSQHF.

As concerns this clonotype: A much larger clonotype is one base distant, so this may be a read error. The chain recombines TRBV30 with TRBJ1-5; D assignment may be TRBD1 or TRBD2 (5 bases each). The last part of the DNA fits TRBJ2-3 better; the J call may be wrong. Germline V gene lookup returns CDR1 GTSNPN and CDR2 SVGIG (reference sequence). This CDR3 has 13 residues. In nucleotides, the CDR3 is TGTGCCTGGAAAGGGACCACGAACCAGCCCCAGTATTTT. Translated, it gives CAWKGTTNQPQYF.

This chain joins TRBV29-1 and TRBJ2-2; a weak D match, TRBD1 (6 bases). There are 15 residues in the CDR3. With 4 bases removed from V and 2 bases from J, the gap between germline ends came to 14 bases. Germline V CDR1 and CDR2: SQVTM, ANQGSEA. The CDR3: CSVGSGAANTGELFF. The CDR3 nucleotides read TGCAGCGTTGGCTCAGGGGCCGCCAACACCGGGGAGCTGTTTTTT.